These 6 T cell receptor beta chains were sequenced from one sample in a study of human T cells and chemical hapten exposure. TCRdb reprocessed the RACE reads with MiXCR, giving one entry per CDR3 protein. The data hold tens of thousands of distinct CDR3 sequences, with 11% observed a single time. Stated time point: patch test 3, about 24 weeks after DPC sensitization. Treatment: therapeutic diphenylcyclopropenone sensitization with weekly scalp DPC. Sequenced material: whole blood, taken in connection with sensitization to the hapten diphenylcyclopropenone (DPC). These receptors were collected from a woman in her forties or fifties with alopecia areata. Some clones in this sample may be carry-over from other donors' samples.

The V call is TRBV6-2 or TRBV6-3, the J call TRBJ1-1; no clear D. This CDR3 region has 13 residues. In germline, CDR1 is MNHEY, CDR2 SVGEGT. The V end was cut by 6 bases, the J end by 6 bases, with 14 bases between. The CDR3 DNA sequence: TGTGCCAGCAGCCCTGGCGGGTTTTCTGAAGCTTTCTTT. The encoded protein is CASSPGGFSEAFF.

The CDR3 reads CASSPWGPRPNYEQYF. Written as DNA, the CDR3 is TGTGCCAGCAGCCCATGGGGACCCCGGCCTAATTACGAGCAGTACTTC. The V gene is TRBV7-2, the J gene TRBJ2-7; either TRBD1 or TRBD2 may fit D (5 bases each). V was trimmed by 5 bases and J by 4 bases, leaving 21 bases between them. CDR1 SGHTA and CDR2 FQGNSA come from the germline V gene. This CDR3 region has 16 residues.

The J gene is TRBJ1-1, the V gene TRBV6-2 or TRBV6-3; D might be TRBD1 (6 bases). CDR1 and CDR2 from the germline V gene are MNHEY and SVGEGT. V was pared by 6 bases and J by 0 bases, with 14 bases between. This CDR3 spans 15 amino acids. CDR3 DNA sequence: TGTGCCAGCAGCCCCAGACAGGTTATGAACACTGAAGCTTTCTTT. It translates to CASSPRQVMNTEAFF.

This chain connects TRBV18 to TRBJ2-5, with D maybe TRBD1 (6 bases). The CDR3 loop spans 16 amino acids. CDR1 is KGHSH and CDR2 is LQKENI in the germline V gene. V lost 3 bases and J lost 4, with 18 bases in between. CDR3 in amino acids: CASSPDRQASLETQYF. Written as DNA, the CDR3 is TGTGCCAGCTCACCGGATAGACAGGCATCCTTAGAGACCCAGTACTTC.

This clonotype showed up many times. V gene TRBV18 combines with J gene TRBJ2-7; 10 nucleotides agree with TRBD1. V trimming: 2 bases; J trimming: 7 bases; junction bases outside the gene matches: 11. Germline V gene sequence: CDR1 KGHSH, CDR2 LQKENI. This CDR3 is 16 amino acids long. The chain's CDR3 is CASSPRSGQGFWEQYF. In DNA form, the CDR3 reads TGTGCCAGCTCACCAAGATCGGGACAGGGGTTCTGGGAGCAGTACTTC.

The chain links TRBV7-3 to TRBJ1-1, with a possible D match to TRBD1 (5 bases). This CDR3 region has 13 residues. CDR1 is SGHTA and CDR2 is FQGTGA in the germline V gene. Trimming pared 0 bases from V and 4 bases from J, leaving 6 bases between. The CDR3 is CASSLTQGTEAFF. CDR3 nucleotide sequence: TGTGCCAGCAGCTTAACGCAGGGCACTGAAGCTTTCTTT. Looking up the rest from reference TRBV7-3 and TRBJ1-1 gives the full variable domain: GAGVSQTPSNKVTEKGKYVELRCDPISGHTALYWYRQSLGQGPEFLIYFQGTGAADDSGLPNDRFFAVRPEGSVSTLKIQRTERGDSAVYLCASSLTQGTEAFFGQGTRLTVV.